These 22 T cell receptor beta chains came from one sample sequenced in a study of beta chain features in type 1 diabetes. Antigens for these TCRs are unknown. Every isolated RNA sample was fully reverse transcribed, so sequencing captured expressed TCRB transcripts. This table comes from immunoSEQ multiplex PCR, and its TCRdb copy is limited to in-frame clones, with some not included. The sample shows 350,000 to 400,000 clones, around an eighth of them seen only once. Study-level findings and limits: TCRB CDR3s were moderately but significantly shorter in Type 1 diabetes patients in all four CD4+ subsets.

Sequencing was done on a sample of naive CD4+ T cells from blood. The receptors were sampled from a woman aged 18 to 35 with type 1 diabetes.

The V gene is TRBV19, the J gene TRBJ1-6, with D maybe TRBD1 (6 bases). V was shortened by 4 bases and J by 7 bases, with 14 bases between the two germline ends. The CDR3 consists of 15 residues. CDR1 is LNHDA and CDR2 is SQIVND in the germline V gene (reference sequence). DNA for the CDR3: TGTGCCAGTAGTACTGCCGGGACACTAAATTCACCCCTCCACTTT. Its translation is CASSTAGTLNSPLHF.

The rearrangement uses TRBV18 and TRBJ2-2; tentative D call: TRBD2 (6 bases). The germline V gene encodes CDR1 KGHSH and CDR2 LQKENI. The CDR3 consists of 12 residues. Trimming took 11 bases from V and 0 from J, leaving 7 bases between them. The CDR3 sequence is CAAGPNTGELFF. CDR3 nucleotides: TGTGCCGCGGGACCGAACACCGGGGAGCTGTTTTTT. The full variable domain, its missing parts supplied by reference TRBV18 and TRBJ2-2, is NAGVMQNPRHLVRRRGQEARLRCSPMKGHSHVYWYRQLPEEGLKFMVYLQKENIIDESGMPKERFSAEFPKEGPSILRIQQVVRGDSAAYFCAAGPNTGELFFGEGSRLTVL.

The chain recombines TRBV11-2 with TRBJ1-4, with 7 bases that match TRBD1. The CDR3 length is 15 residues. Unmatched junction bases numbered 9, after V lost 5 bases and J lost 6 bases. Germline values: CDR1 SGHAT, CDR2 FQNNGV. The CDR3 loop is CASSALQGRDEKLFF. CDR3 nucleotide sequence: TGTGCCAGCAGCGCCTTACAGGGGCGGGATGAAAAACTGTTTTTT.

This clone has more than one count but fewer than ten. The chain joins TRBV28 to TRBJ2-7, with a weak D call TRBD2 (6 bases). V gave up 6 bases and J gave up 11 bases, with 14 bases separating them. CDR3 length: 11 amino acids. CDR1 is MDHEN and CDR2 is SYDVKM in the germline V gene. The CDR3 region is CASSQPGVEYF. The CDR3 DNA sequence: TGTGCCAGCAGCCAACCGGGGGTTGAGTACTTC.

This chain connects TRBV5-1 to TRBJ2-5, with 8 bases matching TRBD1. Trimming at V came to 5 bases and at J to 4 bases, leaving 7 bases not matched to a gene. This CDR3 is built from 14 residues. CDR1 is SGHRS and CDR2 is YFSETQ in the germline V gene. In nucleotides, the CDR3 is TGCGCCAGCAGTTCCGGACAGGGTTTAGAGACCCAGTACTTC. It encodes CASSSGQGLETQYF. Together with reference TRBV5-1 and TRBJ2-5, the CDR3 gives the full variable domain: KAGVTQTPRYLIKTRGQQVTLSCSPISGHRSVSWYQQTPGQGLQFLFEYFSETQRNKGNFPGRFSGRQFSNSRSEMNVSTLELGDSALYLCASSSGQGLETQYFGPGTRLLVL.

This rearrangement joins TRBV7-6 to TRBJ1-5; a weak D match, TRBD1 (6 bases). V was cut by 5 bases and J by 4 bases, with 9 bases left in between. The CDR3 covers 13 residues. Germline assignment: CDR1 SGHVS and CDR2 FNYEAQ. CDR3 nucleotides: TGTGCCAGCAGCCTTACAGGGAATCAGCCCCAGCATTTT. This codes for CASSLTGNQPQHF.

This clone was seen only a few times. V and J are TRBV11-2 and TRBJ2-2; D possibly corresponds to TRBD2 (6 bases). The CDR3 is made up of 14 amino acids. Looked up from germline, CDR1 is SGHAT and CDR2 is FQNNGV. The ends were cut back, 3 bases at V and 5 bases at J, with 10 bases in the middle. CDR3 coding DNA: TGTGCCAGCAGCTTTCGGGGGAGGACCGGGGAGCTGTTTTTT. Translation: CASSFRGRTGELFF.

This clone showed up just a few times. The V and J genes are TRBV9 and TRBJ2-6; D ambiguous. The CDR3 spans 16 residues. Trimming took 4 bases from V and 0 from J, leaving 11 bases between them. CDR1 SGDLS and CDR2 YYNGEE come from the germline V gene. The CDR3 protein is CASSPSRSSGANVLTF. In DNA, the CDR3 is TGTGCCAGCAGCCCTAGTCGGAGCTCTGGGGCCAACGTCCTGACTTTC.

This clone was found a few times. The chain has TRBV28 and TRBJ2-7, with a possible D match to TRBD1 (6 bases). Per germline, CDR1 MDHEN and CDR2 SYDVKM. The CDR3 has 14 residues. V was clipped by 11 bases and J by 1 base, with 18 bases between them. CDR3 sequence (DNA): TGTGCCCCTCTCGGGTCAGGGGTATCCTACGAGCAGTACTTC. Its translation: CAPLGSGVSYEQYF. The full variable domain, with the rest looked up from reference TRBV28 and TRBJ2-7, is DVKVTQSSRYLVKRTGEKVFLECVQDMDHENMFWYRQDPGLGLRLIYFSYDVKMKEKGDIPEGYSVSREKKERFSLILESASTNQTSMYLCAPLGSGVSYEQYFGPGTRLTVT.

The table lists this clone with a few counts. The chain employs TRBV30 and TRBJ2-1, with D perhaps TRBD2 (5 bases). The CDR3 has 15 amino acids. Trimming pared 2 bases from V and 3 bases from J, leaving 14 bases between. The germline V gene encodes CDR1 GTSNPN and CDR2 SVGIG (reference sequence). In DNA, the CDR3 is TGTGCCTGGAGTACCGGGGTGTTGGTCTACAATGAGCAGTTCTTC. Protein product: CAWSTGVLVYNEQFF. The whole variable domain, filled in from reference TRBV30 and TRBJ2-1, reads SQTIHQWPATLVQPVGSPLSLECTVEGTSNPNLYWYRQAAGRGLQLLFYSVGIGQISSEVPQNLSASRPQDRQFILSSKKLLLSDSGFYLCAWSTGVLVYNEQFFGPGTRLTVL.

The chain combines TRBV4-1 with TRBJ1-5; D unclear. The CDR3 is 17 residues long. Trimming removed 0 bases from V and 4 bases from J, with 16 bases in between. CDR1 MGHRA and CDR2 YSYEKL come from the germline V gene. The CDR3 DNA sequence: TGCGCCAGCAGCCAAGATGGGGTAGCGGTCGGGAATCAGCCCCAGCATTTT. Translated, it gives CASSQDGVAVGNQPQHF.

This clone showed up just a few times. The chain has TRBV29-1 and TRBJ1-1, with 10 bases fitting TRBD1. V lost 6 bases to trimming and J lost 4 bases; unmatched junction nucleotides: 8. The CDR3 runs 14 residues. Looked up from germline, CDR1 is SQVTM and CDR2 is ANQGSEA. CDR3 bases: TGCAGCGTCGCGACGACAGGGGGCTTCACTGAAGCTTTCTTT. Its protein product is CSVATTGGFTEAFF.

The genes are TRBV9 and TRBJ2-3, with 10 bases identical to TRBD2. The germline V gene has CDR1 SGDLS and CDR2 YYNGEE. Trimming took 3 bases from V and 6 from J; bases not matched to a gene: 13. This CDR3 spans 17 amino acids. CDR3: CASSDPLLAGPGDTQYF. In DNA, the CDR3 is TGTGCCAGCAGCGATCCGCTACTAGCGGGACCCGGGGATACGCAGTATTTT.

The sample holds a few counts of this clone. The chain uses TRBV20-1 and TRBJ1-1; D not certain. V was pared by 5 bases and J by 3 bases, with 7 bases between. In germline, CDR1 is DFQATT, CDR2 SNEGSKA (reference sequence). The CDR3 contains 11 residues. This CDR3 is CSAVSYTEAFF. CDR3 in DNA: TGCAGTGCTGTAAGCTACACTGAAGCTTTCTTT.

The J gene is TRBJ1-1, the V gene TRBV7-9; D is unresolved. Germline V gene data show CDR1 as SEHNR and CDR2 as FQNEAQ (reference sequence). V shed 5 bases and J shed 1 base, with 8 bases lying between them. The CDR3 consists of 13 residues. The CDR3 DNA is TGTGCCAGCAGCACAGAGACGAACACTGAAGCTTTCTTT. Amino acids: CASSTETNTEAFF.

V is TRBV7-6 and J is TRBJ2-1, with TRBD2 matching over 9 bases. The CDR3 extends over 14 amino acids. J lost 7 bases, V lost 4 bases, and 5 bases had no gene match. The germline V gene has CDR1 SGHVS and CDR2 FNYEAQ. Here the CDR3 DNA reads TGTGCCAGCAGCTCGACTAGCGGTGGTAATGAGCAGTTCTTC. Translated: CASSSTSGGNEQFF.

A few counts support this clone. This chain links TRBV7-2 with TRBJ2-7; D ambiguous. Trimming took 1 base from V and 3 from J, leaving 7 bases between them. In germline, CDR1 is SGHTA, CDR2 FQGNSA. The CDR3 contains 13 residues. The CDR3 here is CASSLVDNYEQYF. CDR3 DNA: TGTGCCAGCAGCTTAGTTGACAACTACGAGCAGTACTTC.

This clone has more than one count but fewer than ten. This chain links TRBV7-9 with TRBJ1-5; D is uncertain. This CDR3 has 13 amino acids. Germline CDR1 is SEHNR and CDR2 is FQNEAQ (reference sequence). V lost 1 base to trimming and J lost 5 bases, with 6 bases between them. The DNA of the CDR3 is TGTGCCAGCAGCTTAGACAGAGATCAGCCCCAGCATTTT. It encodes CASSLDRDQPQHF.

This clone was seen a few times. This sequence joins TRBV28 and TRBJ2-7; D remains ambiguous. V was trimmed by 1 base and J by 0 bases, leaving 13 bases between them. Germline CDR1 MDHEN, CDR2 SYDVKM. The CDR3 covers 16 residues. CDR3 protein: CASSLFPGGSSYEQYF. The CDR3 bases are TGTGCCAGCAGTTTATTTCCTGGCGGATCCTCCTACGAGCAGTACTTC. Full variable domain (remainder filled in from reference TRBV28 and TRBJ2-7): DVKVTQSSRYLVKRTGEKVFLECVQDMDHENMFWYRQDPGLGLRLIYFSYDVKMKEKGDIPEGYSVSREKKERFSLILESASTNQTSMYLCASSLFPGGSSYEQYFGPGTRLTVT.

The chain uses TRBV5-1 and TRBJ2-3; D perhaps matches TRBD1 (5 bases). The ends were cut back, 2 bases at V and 2 bases at J, with 9 bases in the middle. The CDR3 contains 14 residues. The germline V gene encodes CDR1 SGHRS and CDR2 YFSETQ. CDR3 region: CASSFSDNTDTQYF. The CDR3 DNA reads TGCGCCAGCAGCTTTTCGGACAACACAGATACGCAGTATTTT. Full variable domain (rest looked up from reference TRBV5-1 and TRBJ2-3): KAGVTQTPRYLIKTRGQQVTLSCSPISGHRSVSWYQQTPGQGLQFLFEYFSETQRNKGNFPGRFSGRQFSNSRSEMNVSTLELGDSALYLCASSFSDNTDTQYFGPGTRLTVL.

V and J are TRBV19 and TRBJ1-1, with D perhaps TRBD1 (6 bases). CDR1 is LNHDA, CDR2 SQIVND, per germline (reference sequence). The length of the CDR3 is 13 residues. The germline V and J ends were trimmed by 6 bases and 4 bases, with 12 bases remaining between them. CDR3 bases: TGTGCCAGTAGAGTTGGGGGCGGCACTGAAGCTTTCTTT. Amino acid sequence: CASRVGGGTEAFF.

This clone was seen a few times. The chain couples TRBV5-6 to TRBJ1-1; D remains ambiguous. V lost 6 bases, J lost 5 bases, and 14 bases lay in between. The CDR3 has 13 residues. From germline, CDR1 is SGHDT and CDR2 YYEEEE. CDR3 loop: CASNLWEGTEAFF. Here the CDR3 DNA reads TGTGCCAGCAACCTTTGGGAGGGAACTGAAGCTTTCTTT.